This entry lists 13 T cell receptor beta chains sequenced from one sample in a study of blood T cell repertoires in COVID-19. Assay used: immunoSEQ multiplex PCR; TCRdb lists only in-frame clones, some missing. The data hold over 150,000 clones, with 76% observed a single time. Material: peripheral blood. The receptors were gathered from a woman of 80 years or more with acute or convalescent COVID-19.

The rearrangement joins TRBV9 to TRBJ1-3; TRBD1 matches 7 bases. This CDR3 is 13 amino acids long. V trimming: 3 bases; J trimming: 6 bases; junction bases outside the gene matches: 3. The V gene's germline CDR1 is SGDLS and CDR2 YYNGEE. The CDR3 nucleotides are TGTGCCAGCAGCGAACAGGGGACAAACACCATATATTTT. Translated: CASSEQGTNTIYF.

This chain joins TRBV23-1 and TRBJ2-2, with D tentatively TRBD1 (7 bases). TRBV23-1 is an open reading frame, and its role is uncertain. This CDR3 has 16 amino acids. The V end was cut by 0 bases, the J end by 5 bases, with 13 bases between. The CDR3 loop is CASSQSRQGGTGELFF. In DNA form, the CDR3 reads TGCGCCAGCAGTCAATCGCGGCAGGGGGGAACCGGGGAGCTGTTTTTT.

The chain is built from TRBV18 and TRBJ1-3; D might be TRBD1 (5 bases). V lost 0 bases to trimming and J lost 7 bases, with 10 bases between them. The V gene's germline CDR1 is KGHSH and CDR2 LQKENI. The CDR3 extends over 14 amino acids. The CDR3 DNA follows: TGTGCCAGCTCACCACCGACAGTAGGGAACACCATATATTTT. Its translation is CASSPPTVGNTIYF. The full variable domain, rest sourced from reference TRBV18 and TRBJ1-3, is NAGVMQNPRHLVRRRGQEARLRCSPMKGHSHVYWYRQLPEEGLKFMVYLQKENIIDESGMPKERFSAEFPKEGPSILRIQQVVRGDSAAYFCASSPPTVGNTIYFGEGSWLTVV.

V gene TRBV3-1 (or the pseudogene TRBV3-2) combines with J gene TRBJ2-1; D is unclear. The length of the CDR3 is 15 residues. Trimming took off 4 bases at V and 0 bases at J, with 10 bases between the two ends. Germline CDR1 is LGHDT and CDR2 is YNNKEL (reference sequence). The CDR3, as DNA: TGTGCCAGCAGCCCAGTAACAAACTCCTACAATGAGCAGTTCTTC. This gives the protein CASSPVTNSYNEQFF.

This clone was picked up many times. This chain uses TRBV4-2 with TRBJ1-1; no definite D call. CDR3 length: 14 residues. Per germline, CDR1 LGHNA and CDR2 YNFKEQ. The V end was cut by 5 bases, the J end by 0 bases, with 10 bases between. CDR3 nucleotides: TGTGCCAGCAGCACTCCCTTGCTGAACACTGAAGCTTTCTTT. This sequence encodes CASSTPLLNTEAFF.

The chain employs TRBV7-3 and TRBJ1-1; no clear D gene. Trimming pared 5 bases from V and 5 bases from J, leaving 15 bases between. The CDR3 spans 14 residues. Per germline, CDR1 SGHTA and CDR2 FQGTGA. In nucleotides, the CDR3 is TGTGCCAGCAGCCCAGCTCTCTTCGGGACTGAAGCTTTCTTT. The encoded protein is CASSPALFGTEAFF.

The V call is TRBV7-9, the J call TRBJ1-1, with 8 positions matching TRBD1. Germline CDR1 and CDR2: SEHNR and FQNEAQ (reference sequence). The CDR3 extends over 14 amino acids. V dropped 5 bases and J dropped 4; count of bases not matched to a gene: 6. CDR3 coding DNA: TGTGCCAGCAGCGTATACACAGGGGGCACTGAAGCTTTCTTT. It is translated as CASSVYTGGTEAFF.

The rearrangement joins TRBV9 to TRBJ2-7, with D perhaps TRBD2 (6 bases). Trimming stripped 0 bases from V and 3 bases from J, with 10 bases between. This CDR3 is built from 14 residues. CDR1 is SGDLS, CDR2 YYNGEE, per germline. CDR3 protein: CASSVVEGSYEQYF. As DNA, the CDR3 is TGTGCCAGCAGCGTAGTGGAGGGGAGCTACGAGCAGTACTTC.

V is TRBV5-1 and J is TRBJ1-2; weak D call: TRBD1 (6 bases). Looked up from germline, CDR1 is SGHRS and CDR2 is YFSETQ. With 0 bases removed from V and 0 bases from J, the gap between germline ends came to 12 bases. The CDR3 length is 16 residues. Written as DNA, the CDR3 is TGCGCCAGCAGCTTGGGGGGGCAGGGCCCTAACTATGGCTACACCTTC. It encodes CASSLGGQGPNYGYTF.

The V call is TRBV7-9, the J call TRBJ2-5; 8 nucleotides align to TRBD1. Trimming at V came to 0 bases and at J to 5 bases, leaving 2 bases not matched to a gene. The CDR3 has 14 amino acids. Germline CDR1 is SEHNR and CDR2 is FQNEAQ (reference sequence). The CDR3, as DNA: TGTGCCAGCAGCTTAGCTGACAGGGGTGAGACCCAGTACTTC. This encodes CASSLADRGETQYF. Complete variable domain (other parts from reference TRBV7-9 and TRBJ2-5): DTGVSQNPRHKITKRGQNVTFRCDPISEHNRLYWYRQTLGQGPEFLTYFQNEAQLEKSRLLSDRFSAERPKGSFSTLEIQRTEQGDSAMYLCASSLADRGETQYFGPGTRLLVL.

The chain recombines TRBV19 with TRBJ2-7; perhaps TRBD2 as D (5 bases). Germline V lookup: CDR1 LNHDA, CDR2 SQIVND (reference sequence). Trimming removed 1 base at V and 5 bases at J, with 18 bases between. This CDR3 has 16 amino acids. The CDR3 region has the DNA TGTGCCAGTAGTATAGTCTTCGGGGTTTCGGGCGACGAGCAGTACTTC. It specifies CASSIVFGVSGDEQYF.

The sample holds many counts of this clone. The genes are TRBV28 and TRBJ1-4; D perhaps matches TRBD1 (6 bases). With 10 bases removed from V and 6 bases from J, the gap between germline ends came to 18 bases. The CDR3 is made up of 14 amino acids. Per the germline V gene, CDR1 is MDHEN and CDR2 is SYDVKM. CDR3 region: CATKAGGADEKLFF. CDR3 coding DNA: TGTGCCACCAAGGCCGGGGGGGCGGATGAAAAACTGTTTTTT.

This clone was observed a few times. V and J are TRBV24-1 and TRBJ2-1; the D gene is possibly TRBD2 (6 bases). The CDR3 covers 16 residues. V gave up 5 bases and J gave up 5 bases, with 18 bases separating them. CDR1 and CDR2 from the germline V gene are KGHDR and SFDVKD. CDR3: CATSARSSDLHNEQFF. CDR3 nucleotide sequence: TGTGCCACCAGTGCACGATCTAGCGACCTACACAATGAGCAGTTCTTC.